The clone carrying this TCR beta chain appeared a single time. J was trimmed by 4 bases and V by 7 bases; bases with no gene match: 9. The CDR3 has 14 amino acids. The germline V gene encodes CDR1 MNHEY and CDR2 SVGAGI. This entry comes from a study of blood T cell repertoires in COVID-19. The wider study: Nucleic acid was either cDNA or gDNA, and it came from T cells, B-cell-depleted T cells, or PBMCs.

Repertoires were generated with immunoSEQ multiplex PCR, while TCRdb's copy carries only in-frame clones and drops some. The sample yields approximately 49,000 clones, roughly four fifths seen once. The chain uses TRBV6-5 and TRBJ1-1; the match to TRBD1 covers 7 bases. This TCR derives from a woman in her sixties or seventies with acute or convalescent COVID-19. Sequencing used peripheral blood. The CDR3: CASKRDSSVTEAFF. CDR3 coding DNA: TGTGCCAGCAAAAGGGACAGCTCCGTCACTGAAGCTTTCTTT.